This TCR beta chain appears in the sequencing data of a study of beta chain features in type 1 diabetes. Study-level results: Moderate but significant shortening of TCRB CDR3s was recorded in all four CD4+ subsets from Type 1 diabetes patients.

This clone was detected only a few times. The antigen is undetermined. The investigators reverse transcribed all of the isolated RNA, so they sequenced expressed TCRB transcripts. Assay used: immunoSEQ multiplex PCR; TCRdb lists only in-frame clones, some missing. The profile covers roughly 400,000 clones, with over 8.5% appearing a single time and roughly 0.6% taken by the ten largest. The germline V gene has CDR1 SEHNR and CDR2 FQNEAQ (reference sequence). There are 13 residues in the CDR3. V was cut by 3 bases and J by 4 bases, with 7 bases left in between. The rearrangement links TRBV7-9 to TRBJ1-5; D not certain. The specimen sequenced was central memory CD4+ T cells from blood. This clonotype was obtained from a young man with type 1 diabetes. The CDR3 nucleotides are TGTGCCAGCAGCTTCCAACTAAATCAGCCCCAGCATTTT. Its translation is CASSFQLNQPQHF. Full variable domain (remainder filled in from reference TRBV7-9 and TRBJ1-5): DTGVSQNPRHKITKRGQNVTFRCDPISEHNRLYWYRQTLGQGPEFLTYFQNEAQLEKSRLLSDRFSAERPKGSFSTLEIQRTEQGDSAMYLCASSFQLNQPQHFGDGTRLSIL.